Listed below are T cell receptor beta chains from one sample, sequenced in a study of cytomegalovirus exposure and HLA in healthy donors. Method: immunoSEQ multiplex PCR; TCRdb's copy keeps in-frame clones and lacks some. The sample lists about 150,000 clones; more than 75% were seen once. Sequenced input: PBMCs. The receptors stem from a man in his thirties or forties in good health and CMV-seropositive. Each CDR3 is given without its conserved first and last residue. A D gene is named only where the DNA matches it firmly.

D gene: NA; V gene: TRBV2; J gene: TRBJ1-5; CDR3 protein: ASSEDGSNQPQH
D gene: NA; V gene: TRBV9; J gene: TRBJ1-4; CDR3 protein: ASSVGQGYEKLF
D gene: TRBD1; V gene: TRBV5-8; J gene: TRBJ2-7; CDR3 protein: ASSFRQGDWKGYEQY
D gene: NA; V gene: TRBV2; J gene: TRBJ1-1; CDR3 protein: ASSERGGLRANTEAF
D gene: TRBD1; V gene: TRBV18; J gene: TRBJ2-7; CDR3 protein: ASRGQGVYEQY
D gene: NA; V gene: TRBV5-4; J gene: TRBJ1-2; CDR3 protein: ASSFEQGSNYGYT
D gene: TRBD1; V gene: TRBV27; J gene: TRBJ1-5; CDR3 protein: ASSVTGELKPQH
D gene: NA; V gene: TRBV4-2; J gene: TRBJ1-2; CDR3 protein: ASSHPTLPNYGYT
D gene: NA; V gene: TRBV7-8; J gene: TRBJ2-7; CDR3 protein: ASSLGASYEQY
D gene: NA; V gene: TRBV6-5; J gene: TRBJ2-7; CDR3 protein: ASSTEWEQY
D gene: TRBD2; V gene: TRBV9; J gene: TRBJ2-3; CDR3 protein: ASSDLAGGGDTQY
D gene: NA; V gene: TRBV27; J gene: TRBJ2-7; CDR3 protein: ASSLRGGSYYEQY
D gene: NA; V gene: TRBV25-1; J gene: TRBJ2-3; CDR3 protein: ASRGGISTDTQY
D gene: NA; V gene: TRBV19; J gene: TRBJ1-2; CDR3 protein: ATVSRGSYGYT
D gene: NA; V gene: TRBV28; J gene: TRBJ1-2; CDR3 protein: ASSFPGHSIDYT
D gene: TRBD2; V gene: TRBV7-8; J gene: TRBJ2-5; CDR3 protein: ASSFPRLAMQTQY
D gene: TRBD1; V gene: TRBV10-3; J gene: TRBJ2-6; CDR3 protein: AIMDREISGANVLT
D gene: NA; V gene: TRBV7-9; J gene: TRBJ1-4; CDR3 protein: SSSLNSGFNEKLF
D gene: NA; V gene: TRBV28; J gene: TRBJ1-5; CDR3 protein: ASSSTGKNQPQH
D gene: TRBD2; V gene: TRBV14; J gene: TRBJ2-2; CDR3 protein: ASSQGWGLAGATGELF
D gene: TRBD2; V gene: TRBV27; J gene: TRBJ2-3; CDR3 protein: ASSLVLADVDTQY
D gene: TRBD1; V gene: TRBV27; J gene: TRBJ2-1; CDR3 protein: ASTTGGEQF
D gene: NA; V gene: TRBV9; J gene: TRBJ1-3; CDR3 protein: ASSVGRSCSAGNTIY
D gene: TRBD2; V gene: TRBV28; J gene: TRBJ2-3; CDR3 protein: ASSLWGGLAGGGTQY
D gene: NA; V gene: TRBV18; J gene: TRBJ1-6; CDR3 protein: ASSPRGGQSSYNSPLH
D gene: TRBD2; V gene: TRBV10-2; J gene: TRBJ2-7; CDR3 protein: ASSESFSGTISYEQY
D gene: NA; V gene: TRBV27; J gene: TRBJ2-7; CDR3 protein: ASSLTRSGRGEQY
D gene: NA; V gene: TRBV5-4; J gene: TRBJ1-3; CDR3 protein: ASSPGGAENTIY
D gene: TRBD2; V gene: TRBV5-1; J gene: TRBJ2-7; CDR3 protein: ASSLRREGAYEQY
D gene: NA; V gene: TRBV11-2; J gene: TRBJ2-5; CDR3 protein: ASNSPRETQY
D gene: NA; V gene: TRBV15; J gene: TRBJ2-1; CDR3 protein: ATSREGPEVQF
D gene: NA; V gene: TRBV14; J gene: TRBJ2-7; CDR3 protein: ASSPFTGSVYEQY